This T cell receptor (beta chain) was identified in a study of shared clonotypes between healthy human individuals. Whole-study context: CD4 naive and CD4 memory each took three plates per donor, while CD8 naive took two and CD8 memory one.

Several immunoSEQ plates held equal portions of the genomic DNA taken from each subset. Per sorted-subset replicate PCR, input was 200 to 250 ng DNA, representing 30,000 or so T cell genomes. This table comes from immunoSEQ multiplex PCR, and its TCRdb copy is limited to in-frame clones, with some not included. Here the sample spans more than 150,000 clones, approximately 61% being singletons. The CDR3 runs 14 residues. Germline assignment: CDR1 SGHRS and CDR2 YFSETQ. With V trimmed by 5 bases and J by 8 bases, 9 bases remained unmatched. The gene calls are TRBV5-1 and TRBJ2-1; 8 bases align to TRBD2. This TCR came from a man younger than 40 in good health. Sequenced: memory CD4+ T cells sorted from blood. The subset is: CD45RA-negative fraction. CDR3 amino acids: CASRSLSGSYEQFF. CDR3 sequence (DNA): TGCGCCAGCAGGTCCTTAAGCGGGAGCTATGAGCAGTTCTTC.